This entry lists 24 T cell receptor beta chains sequenced from one sample in a study of blood T cell repertoires in COVID-19. This table comes from immunoSEQ multiplex PCR, and its TCRdb copy is limited to in-frame clones, with some not included. The sample records tens of thousands of clones, more than 75% being singletons. Material: peripheral blood. These receptor sequences come from a woman of 80 years or more with acute or convalescent COVID-19.

The rearrangement uses TRBV6-2 or TRBV6-3 and TRBJ2-5, with 8 bases aligning to TRBD1. The CDR3 runs to 15 residues. V lost 5 bases, J lost 4 bases, and 9 bases stayed unmatched. CDR1 and CDR2 (germline): MNHEY, SVGEGT. Written as DNA, the CDR3 is TGTGCCAGCAGTCCGGACAGGGTTGCGGTAGAGACCCAGTACTTC. Protein: CASSPDRVAVETQYF.

This sequence joins TRBV5-1 and TRBJ2-5; possibly TRBD1 for D (6 bases). Germline V CDR1 and CDR2: SGHRS, YFSETQ. The V end was cut by 2 bases, the J end by 6 bases, with 11 bases between. There are 13 residues in the CDR3. The CDR3 here is CASSLGGGKTQYF. DNA of the CDR3: TGCGCCAGCAGCTTAGGGGGTGGGAAGACCCAGTACTTC.

J is TRBJ2-3 and V is TRBV4-1; D possibly corresponds to TRBD2 (6 bases). The CDR3 is 14 amino acids. The V gene lost 4 bases and the J gene lost 2 bases, with 10 bases spanning the gap. The germline CDR1 and CDR2 sequences are MGHRA and YSYEKL. The DNA of the CDR3 is TGCGCCAGCAGCCCGGGACTCCTCACAGATACGCAGTATTTT. The encoded protein is CASSPGLLTDTQYF.

The rearrangement links TRBV2 to TRBJ2-7, with TRBD2 matching over 8 bases. From germline, CDR1 is SNHLY and CDR2 FYNNEI. V was clipped by 7 bases and J by 3 bases; unmatched bases: 5. The CDR3 has 13 residues. The CDR3 region has the DNA TGTGCCAGCACGGGAGGGCTGTACTACGAGCAGTACTTC. Its translation is CASTGGLYYEQYF.

The J gene is TRBJ2-1, the V gene TRBV28; 10 nucleotides align to TRBD2. Germline V gene sequence: CDR1 MDHEN, CDR2 SYDVKM. J lost 5 bases, V lost 8 bases, and 9 bases had no gene match. The CDR3 length is 15 residues. CDR3 amino acids: CASGLIAGGHNEQFF. CDR3 nucleotide sequence: TGTGCCAGCGGACTTATAGCGGGAGGTCACAATGAGCAGTTCTTC.

The rearrangement joins TRBV5-1 to TRBJ1-1; 7 bases are a match to TRBD1. Trimming took 4 bases from V and 1 from J; bases not matched to a gene: 7. The CDR3 covers 15 residues. From germline, CDR1 is SGHRS and CDR2 YFSETQ. CDR3 DNA: TGCGCCAGCAGCCCATGGACAGGAACGAACACTGAAGCTTTCTTT. Translation gives CASSPWTGTNTEAFF.

The CDR3 region is CASRREGSVYGYTF. Written as DNA, the CDR3 is TGTGCCAGCAGGCGAGAGGGCAGTGTCTATGGCTACACCTTC. V and J are TRBV6-6 and TRBJ1-2; D call uncertain. There are 14 residues in the CDR3. CDR1 and CDR2 (germline): MNHNY, SVGAGI (reference sequence). Trimming left V 6 bases short and J 4 bases short, with 15 bases between.

V and J are TRBV14 and TRBJ2-5, with a weak D call TRBD1 (6 bases). The V gene lost 0 bases and the J gene lost 4 bases, with 15 bases spanning the gap. Per germline, CDR1 SGHDN and CDR2 FVKESK. This CDR3 comprises 16 residues. The CDR3 spells CASSQEPPGVIETQYF. The CDR3 DNA sequence: TGTGCCAGCAGCCAAGAGCCGCCAGGGGTCATAGAGACCCAGTACTTC.

This clone was observed a handful of times. The chain recombines TRBV7-2 with TRBJ2-7, with 9 positions matching TRBD1. The CDR3 has 13 amino acids. Germline V gives CDR1 SGHTA, CDR2 FQGNSA. J gave up 7 bases and V 5 bases, and 6 bases lay outside the gene matches. The CDR3 reads CASSPDRGREQYF. In DNA form, the CDR3 reads TGTGCCAGCAGCCCGGACAGGGGCCGGGAGCAGTACTTC. Using reference TRBV7-2 and TRBJ2-7 for the parts outside the CDR3, the full variable domain is GAGVSQSPSNKVTEKGKDVELRCDPISGHTALYWYRQSLGQGLEFLIYFQGNSAPDKSGLPSDRFSAERTGGSVSTLTIQRTQQEDSAVYLCASSPDRGREQYFGPGTRLTVT.

This clone was seen a few times. The chain is built from TRBV25-1 and TRBJ2-1; perhaps TRBD2 as D (6 bases). Germline CDR1 MGHDK, CDR2 SYGVNS. The CDR3 has 14 residues. Trimming removed 6 bases at V and 5 bases at J, with 14 bases between. CDR3 in amino acids: CASRGLPFNNEQFF. The CDR3 coding sequence is TGTGCCAGCAGGGGACTCCCATTTAACAATGAGCAGTTCTTC.

CDR3 coding DNA: TGTGCCAGCAGCTTGAGGGGGCTGGGTAGCTCCAGAGAGACCCAGTACTTC. It is translated as CASSLRGLGSSRETQYF. The genes are TRBV7-9 and TRBJ2-5, with 7 bases that match TRBD1. The CDR3 extends over 17 amino acids. Germline V gene lookup returns CDR1 SEHNR and CDR2 FQNEAQ (reference sequence). V gave up 3 bases and J gave up 4 bases; unmatched junction bases: 14. Supplemented by reference TRBV7-9 and TRBJ2-5, the full variable domain reads DTGVSQNPRHKITKRGQNVTFRCDPISEHNRLYWYRQTLGQGPEFLTYFQNEAQLEKSRLLSDRFSAERPKGSFSTLEIQRTEQGDSAMYLCASSLRGLGSSRETQYFGPGTRLLVL.

The V gene is TRBV19, the J gene TRBJ2-1; 8 bases match TRBD2. This CDR3 contains 12 residues. The germline V gene has CDR1 LNHDA and CDR2 SQIVND (reference sequence). The V segment lost 6 bases and the J segment 8 bases; nucleotides outside the gene matches: 3. DNA of the CDR3: TGTGCCAGTAGAGGCGGGAGGCATGAGCAGTTCTTC. Translation: CASRGGRHEQFF. The full variable domain, its missing parts supplied by reference TRBV19 and TRBJ2-1, is DGGITQSPKYLFRKEGQNVTLSCEQNLNHDAMYWYRQDPGQGLRLIYYSQIVNDFQKGDIAEGYSVSREKKESFPLTVTSAQKNPTAFYLCASRGGRHEQFFGPGTRLTVL.

The CDR3 region has the DNA TGCAGCGTTGAAGGGACAGGGGGCTCCTACGAGCAGTACTTC. Translating it yields CSVEGTGGSYEQYF. This rearrangement joins TRBV29-1 to TRBJ2-7, with TRBD1 matching over 10 bases. CDR1 and CDR2 (germline): SQVTM, ANQGSEA. The CDR3 sequence is 14 residues long. V was pared by 1 base and J by 0 bases, with 0 bases of the junction left unmatched.

This clone turned up a few times. The rearrangement links TRBV14 to TRBJ2-7; 11 bases match TRBD2. The V gene end was trimmed by 4 bases and the J gene end by 7 bases; junction bases not matched to a gene: 9. CDR3 length equals 15 residues. CDR1 SGHDN and CDR2 FVKESK come from the germline V gene. The CDR3 DNA reads as TGTGCCAGCAGCCCGACTAGCGGGACCCTACGGGAGCAGTACTTC. This sequence encodes CASSPTSGTLREQYF.

The V and J genes are TRBV19 and TRBJ2-7, with a weak D call TRBD1 (6 bases). This CDR3 spans 15 amino acids. Germline-derived CDR1 and CDR2 are LNHDA and SQIVND (reference sequence). V gave up 1 base and J gave up 5 bases, with 15 bases separating them. The CDR3 loop reads CASSIANEGTHEQYF. CDR3 nucleotides: TGTGCCAGTAGTATAGCTAACGAGGGGACACACGAGCAGTACTTC.

The chain employs TRBV19 and TRBJ2-7; 13 bases are shared with TRBD2. CDR1 and CDR2 (germline): LNHDA, SQIVND (reference sequence). V gave up 9 bases and J gave up 3 bases; unmatched junction bases: 11. This CDR3 comprises 16 residues. CDR3 residues: CASQSSGTSGVYEQYF. The CDR3 DNA reads as TGTGCCAGCCAAAGCTCCGGGACTAGCGGGGTCTACGAGCAGTACTTC.

In DNA, the CDR3 is TGCGCCAGCAGCCAACTTCGGGGGGACAATGAGCAGTTCTTC. It encodes CASSQLRGDNEQFF. The chain links TRBV5-1 to TRBJ2-1; TRBD2 aligns across 7 bases. This CDR3 is 14 amino acids long. Per the germline V gene, CDR1 is SGHRS and CDR2 is YFSETQ. V was pared by 4 bases and J by 5 bases, with 6 bases of the junction left unmatched. Using reference TRBV5-1 and TRBJ2-1 for the parts outside the CDR3, the full variable domain is KAGVTQTPRYLIKTRGQQVTLSCSPISGHRSVSWYQQTPGQGLQFLFEYFSETQRNKGNFPGRFSGRQFSNSRSEMNVSTLELGDSALYLCASSQLRGDNEQFFGPGTRLTVL.

The chain links TRBV28 to TRBJ1-2, with 9 bases fitting TRBD1. CDR1 is MDHEN and CDR2 is SYDVKM in the germline V gene. This CDR3 is built from 14 residues. V lost 5 bases to trimming and J lost 4 bases; unmatched junction nucleotides: 5. In DNA, the CDR3 is TGTGCCAGCAGTCTAGTGACAGGGGGCTATGGCTACACCTTC. Translation gives CASSLVTGGYGYTF.

This clone came up once. The chain employs TRBV9 and TRBJ2-3; D unclear. The V gene lost 4 bases and the J gene lost 1 base, with 10 bases spanning the gap. Germline lookup yields CDR1 SGDLS and CDR2 YYNGEE. This CDR3 comprises 14 residues. The CDR3 bases are TGTGCCAGCAGCCCGACTTGGGGCACAGATACGCAGTATTTT. Amino acid sequence: CASSPTWGTDTQYF.

The V gene is TRBV19, the J gene TRBJ2-7, with TRBD1 identical over 10 bases. J was trimmed by 6 bases and V by 5 bases; bases with no gene match: 7. The CDR3 is 14 residues long. Looked up from germline, CDR1 is LNHDA and CDR2 is SQIVND (reference sequence). This CDR3 is CASSLRDRGGEQYF. The CDR3 DNA follows: TGTGCCAGTAGTCTCCGGGACAGGGGTGGCGAGCAGTACTTC. Variable domain in full (rest from reference TRBV19 and TRBJ2-7): DGGITQSPKYLFRKEGQNVTLSCEQNLNHDAMYWYRQDPGQGLRLIYYSQIVNDFQKGDIAEGYSVSREKKESFPLTVTSAQKNPTAFYLCASSLRDRGGEQYFGPGTRLTVT.

The V and J genes are TRBV5-1 and TRBJ2-1, with D perhaps TRBD2 (5 bases). This CDR3 spans 14 amino acids. CDR1 and CDR2 (germline): SGHRS, YFSETQ. Trimming shortened V by 4 bases and J by 6 bases, and 14 bases separated the two germline ends. The DNA for the CDR3 is TGCGCCAGCAGCCCGACTACTATTCGCAATGAGCAGTTCTTC. Protein sequence: CASSPTTIRNEQFF.

In DNA, the CDR3 is TGTGCCACGCAGAAGGGGGCCGGCGGCTACACCTTC. The encoded protein is CATQKGAGGYTF. The chain joins TRBV6-5 to TRBJ1-2; 7 bases align to TRBD1. Germline CDR1 MNHEY, CDR2 SVGAGI. The CDR3 length is 12 residues. V trimming: 10 bases; J trimming: 8 bases; junction bases outside the gene matches: 10.

The gene calls are TRBV24-1 and TRBJ2-7; possibly TRBD1 for D (6 bases). Deletions cut 2 bases from V and 5 bases from J, with 12 bases between. The CDR3 is 14 residues long. In germline, CDR1 is KGHDR, CDR2 SFDVKD. Written as DNA, the CDR3 is TGTGCCACCAGTGATTATACAGGGATAAACGAGCAGTACTTC. Residues: CATSDYTGINEQYF.

This chain joins TRBV12-5 and TRBJ2-1; 8 positions agree with TRBD2. The germline V gene encodes CDR1 LGHNT and CDR2 FRNRAP. The CDR3 length is 15 residues. Trimming removed 3 bases from V and 4 bases from J; junction bases left unmatched: 5. The CDR3 coding sequence is TGTGCTAGTGGTTTATCGGGAGGGATATACAATGAGCAGTTCTTC. Its translation: CASGLSGGIYNEQFF.